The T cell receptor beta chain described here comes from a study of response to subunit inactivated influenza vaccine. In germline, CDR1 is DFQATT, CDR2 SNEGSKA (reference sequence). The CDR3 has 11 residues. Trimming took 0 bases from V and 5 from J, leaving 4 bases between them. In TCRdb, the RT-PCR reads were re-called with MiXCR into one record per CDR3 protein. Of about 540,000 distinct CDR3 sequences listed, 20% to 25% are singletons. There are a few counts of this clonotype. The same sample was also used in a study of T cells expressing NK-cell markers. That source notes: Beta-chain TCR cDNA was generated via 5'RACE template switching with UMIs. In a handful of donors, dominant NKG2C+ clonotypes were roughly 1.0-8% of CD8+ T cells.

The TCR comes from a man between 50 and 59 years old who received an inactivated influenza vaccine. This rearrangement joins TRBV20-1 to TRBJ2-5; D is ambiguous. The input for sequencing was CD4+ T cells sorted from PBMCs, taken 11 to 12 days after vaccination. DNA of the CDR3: TGCAGTGCTAGAGATCTGGAGACCCAGTACTTC. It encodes CSARDLETQYF.